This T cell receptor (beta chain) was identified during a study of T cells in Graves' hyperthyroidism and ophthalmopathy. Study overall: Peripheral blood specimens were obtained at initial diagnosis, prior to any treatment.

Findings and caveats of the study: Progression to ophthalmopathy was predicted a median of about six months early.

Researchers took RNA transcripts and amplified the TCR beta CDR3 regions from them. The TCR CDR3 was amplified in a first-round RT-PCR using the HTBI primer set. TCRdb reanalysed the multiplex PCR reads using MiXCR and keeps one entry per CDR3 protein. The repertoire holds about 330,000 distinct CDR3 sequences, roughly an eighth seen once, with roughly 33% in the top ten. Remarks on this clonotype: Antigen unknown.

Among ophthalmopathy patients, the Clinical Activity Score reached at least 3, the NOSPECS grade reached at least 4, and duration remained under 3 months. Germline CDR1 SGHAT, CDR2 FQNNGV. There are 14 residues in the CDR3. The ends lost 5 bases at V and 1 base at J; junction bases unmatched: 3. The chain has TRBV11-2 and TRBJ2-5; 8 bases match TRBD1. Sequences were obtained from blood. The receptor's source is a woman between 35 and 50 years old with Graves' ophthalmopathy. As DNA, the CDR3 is TGTGCCAGCAGCGAGACAGGGGTCCAAGAGACCCAGTACTTC. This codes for CASSETGVQETQYF. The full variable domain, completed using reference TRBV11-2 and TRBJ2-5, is EAGVAQSPRYKIIEKRQSVAFWCNPISGHATLYWYQQILGQGPKLLIQFQNNGVVDDSQLPKDRFSAERLKGVDSTLKIQPAKLEDSAVYLCASSETGVQETQYFGPGTRLLVL.